This passage covers 32 T cell receptor beta chains from one sample sequenced in a study of T cell changes during pregnancy in multiple sclerosis (dated by TCRdb to about 2019). Library prep was done by the immunoSEQ multiplex PCR assay. TCRdb carries this immuneACCESS record with in-frame sequences only. Its versions omit some clonotypes, under half of them owing to an unresolved V gene in the studies checked, with the rest unexplained. The sample table contains about 59,000 clones; only one count was recorded for 90% to 95% of them. Together, the top ten hold 2.5% to 3.5% of the sample. The sequenced sample was peripheral blood, obtained in the third trimester of pregnancy. The receptors originated from a female donor in good health, enrolled as a control in a pregnancy study.

The rearrangement joins TRBV19 to TRBJ1-1; a weak D match, TRBD1 (5 bases). The germline gives CDR1 LNHDA, CDR2 SQIVND (reference sequence). The CDR3 loop spans 13 amino acids. The V gene lost 5 bases and the J gene lost 4 bases, with 11 bases spanning the gap. CDR3 protein: CASSPKRGTEAFF. DNA for the CDR3: TGTGCCAGTAGTCCAAAAAGGGGCACTGAAGCTTTCTTT.

This chain joins TRBV7-9 and TRBJ1-5; D is perhaps TRBD1 (5 bases). CDR1 and CDR2 from the germline V gene are SEHNR and FQNEAQ (reference sequence). The CDR3 is 16 amino acids. Trimming pared 4 bases from V and 0 bases from J, leaving 13 bases between. This chain's CDR3 is CASSSDGGYSNQPQHF. CDR3 bases: TGTGCCAGCAGCTCCGACGGGGGTTATAGCAATCAGCCCCAGCATTTT.

The chain recombines TRBV18 with TRBJ1-4; a possible D gene is TRBD1 (6 bases). This CDR3 spans 18 amino acids. V was clipped by 0 bases and J by 3 bases, with 17 bases between them. Germline-derived CDR1 and CDR2 are KGHSH and LQKENI. The CDR3 loop is CASSPPGLTGPANEKLFF. The CDR3 DNA sequence: TGTGCCAGCTCACCACCGGGGCTAACAGGGCCCGCTAATGAAAAACTGTTTTTT.

The chain links TRBV10-3 to TRBJ2-1; maybe TRBD2 (6 bases). The ends were cut back, 3 bases at V and 8 bases at J, with 8 bases in the middle. The CDR3 consists of 12 residues. Germline V lookup: CDR1 ENHRY, CDR2 SYGVKD. The CDR3 DNA sequence: TGTGCCATCAGTGAACCTAGCGATGAGCAGTTCTTC. Translation: CAISEPSDEQFF.

This chain uses TRBV5-1 with TRBJ1-5, with D maybe TRBD1 (6 bases). The CDR3 consists of 15 residues. The germline V gene encodes CDR1 SGHRS and CDR2 YFSETQ. Trimming stripped 4 bases from V and 5 bases from J, with 16 bases between. In DNA, the CDR3 is TGCGCCAGCAGCCCCTTGGGGGGGCCGGATCAGCCCCAGCATTTT. This codes for CASSPLGGPDQPQHF.

The V and J genes are TRBV7-3 and TRBJ2-1, with no clear D. This CDR3 has 13 amino acids. The V and J ends lost 5 bases and 7 bases respectively, with 12 bases between them. Germline CDR1 and CDR2: SGHTA and FQGTGA. The CDR3 protein is CASSPKERNEQFF. The CDR3 DNA reads TGTGCCAGCAGCCCTAAGGAGAGGAATGAGCAGTTCTTC. Drawing the rest from reference TRBV7-3 and TRBJ2-1, the complete variable domain is GAGVSQTPSNKVTEKGKYVELRCDPISGHTALYWYRQSLGQGPEFLIYFQGTGAADDSGLPNDRFFAVRPEGSVSTLKIQRTERGDSAVYLCASSPKERNEQFFGPGTRLTVL.

The chain combines TRBV5-4 with TRBJ2-5, with D possibly matching TRBD2 (5 bases). Trimming took off 7 bases at V and 1 base at J, with 20 bases between the two ends. The CDR3 loop spans 16 amino acids. The germline gives CDR1 SGHNT, CDR2 YYREEE (reference sequence). CDR3: CASSRGPWGAQETQYF. CDR3 nucleotides: TGTGCCAGCTCTCGAGGTCCCTGGGGAGCCCAAGAGACCCAGTACTTC.

This clone was seen once. The chain carries TRBV6-6 and TRBJ1-2; 9 bases agree with TRBD1. V gave up 4 bases and J gave up 4 bases; unmatched junction bases: 10. This CDR3 region has 16 residues. Germline CDR1 MNHNY, CDR2 SVGAGI (reference sequence). The CDR3 is CASSFSQGAALYGYTF. In nucleotides, the CDR3 is TGTGCCAGCAGTTTTTCACAGGGGGCCGCTCTCTATGGCTACACCTTC.

The rearrangement joins TRBV6-8 to TRBJ2-7; perhaps TRBD2 as D (5 bases). V was trimmed by 2 bases and J by 6 bases, leaving 20 bases between them. There are 16 residues in the CDR3. CDR1 MNHGY and CDR2 SAAAGT come from the germline V gene. CDR3 protein: CASSYEVCAGKCEQYF. The CDR3 coding sequence is TGTGCCAGCAGTTACGAAGTTTGCGCCGGGAAGTGCGAGCAGTACTTC.

The V gene is TRBV30, the J gene TRBJ1-5; 9 positions match TRBD1. V shed 1 base, J shed 1 base, and the junction held 2 bases outside the gene matches. The CDR3 is 15 amino acids. CDR1 and CDR2 from the germline V gene are GTSNPN and SVGIG (reference sequence). The CDR3 protein is CAWSAGTGSNQPQHF. CDR3 coding DNA: TGTGCCTGGAGTGCGGGGACAGGGAGCAATCAGCCCCAGCATTTT.

The rearrangement joins TRBV7-9 to TRBJ1-1; TRBD1 aligns across 12 bases. The ends lost 3 bases at V and 10 bases at J; junction bases unmatched: 6. The germline V gene has CDR1 SEHNR and CDR2 FQNEAQ (reference sequence). The CDR3 covers 14 residues. CDR3 protein: CASSFGTGGFGAFF. The CDR3 bases are TGTGCCAGCAGCTTCGGGACAGGGGGCTTTGGAGCTTTCTTT.

The chain carries TRBV7-9 and TRBJ2-3; TRBD1 matches 9 bases. Per germline, CDR1 SEHNR and CDR2 FQNEAQ (reference sequence). The CDR3 extends over 15 amino acids. V shed 3 bases, J shed 1 base, and the junction held 2 bases outside the gene matches. For the CDR3, the DNA is TGTGCCAGCAGCTTCAGGGACAGGGGCACAGATACGCAGTATTTT. Translating gives CASSFRDRGTDTQYF.

The gene calls are TRBV7-8 and TRBJ2-3; 9 bases map to TRBD1. The CDR3 sequence is 15 residues long. The ends lost 4 bases at V and 5 bases at J; junction bases unmatched: 7. Germline V lookup: CDR1 SGHVS, CDR2 FQNEAQ. CDR3 sequence: CASSWGGTGIDTQYF. In DNA form, the CDR3 reads TGTGCCAGCAGCTGGGGGGGGACAGGGATAGATACGCAGTATTTT.

The chain carries TRBV15 and TRBJ1-5; 7 bases agree with TRBD1. This CDR3 spans 15 amino acids. The ends lost 5 bases at V and 4 bases at J; junction bases unmatched: 8. Germline values: CDR1 LNHNV, CDR2 YYDKDF (reference sequence). The CDR3 region is CATSAFRDRNQPQHF. The DNA for the CDR3 is TGTGCCACCAGCGCGTTCCGGGACAGAAATCAGCCCCAGCATTTT.

V usage is TRBV7-9 and J usage is TRBJ2-1; D might be TRBD2 (6 bases). V lost 5 bases, J lost 8 bases, and 19 bases lay in between. Germline CDR1 SEHNR, CDR2 FQNEAQ (reference sequence). This CDR3 contains 15 residues. Here the CDR3 DNA reads TGTGCCAGCAGCCCCGGGACTTCCCCTGGGGATGAGCAGTTCTTC. Residues: CASSPGTSPGDEQFF.

The V gene is TRBV18, the J gene TRBJ1-1; D is possibly TRBD1 (6 bases). This CDR3 is built from 14 residues. The germline V gene has CDR1 KGHSH and CDR2 LQKENI. V was shortened by 3 bases and J by 2 bases, with 10 bases between the two germline ends. CDR3 loop: CASSPRQANTEAFF. As DNA, the CDR3 is TGTGCCAGCTCACCCAGACAGGCTAACACTGAAGCTTTCTTT. Full variable domain (missing parts from reference TRBV18 and TRBJ1-1): NAGVMQNPRHLVRRRGQEARLRCSPMKGHSHVYWYRQLPEEGLKFMVYLQKENIIDESGMPKERFSAEFPKEGPSILRIQQVVRGDSAAYFCASSPRQANTEAFFGQGTRLTVV.

The sample holds one count of this clone. This chain links TRBV7-2 with TRBJ2-7; 8 positions match TRBD1. Germline lookup yields CDR1 SGHTA and CDR2 FQGNSA. The V segment lost 4 bases and the J segment 6 bases; nucleotides outside the gene matches: 5. This CDR3 has 13 residues. This chain's CDR3 is CASSSDRVLEQYF. The CDR3 nucleotides are TGTGCCAGCAGCTCGGACAGGGTCCTCGAGCAGTACTTC.

This chain links TRBV4-3 with TRBJ2-1, with D possibly TRBD2 on 6 matching bases. Trimming shortened V by 1 base and J by 3 bases, and 19 bases separated the two germline ends. The germline gives CDR1 LGHNA, CDR2 YSLEER. CDR3 length: 18 amino acids. The CDR3 DNA follows: TGCGCCAGCAGCCAAGGAAGTAATAGGGGACTCCGCTACAATGAGCAGTTCTTC. Translation: CASSQGSNRGLRYNEQFF.

The chain recombines TRBV28 with TRBJ2-6; possibly TRBD1 for D (5 bases). The germline CDR1 and CDR2 sequences are MDHEN and SYDVKM. The CDR3 runs 15 residues. V was pared by 6 bases and J by 4 bases, with 13 bases between. CDR3 coding DNA: TGTGCCAGCAGCTCAGGACACGACGGGGCCAACGTCCTGACTTTC. This encodes CASSSGHDGANVLTF.

The chain employs TRBV29-1 and TRBJ2-2; no firm D call. The CDR3 loop spans 14 amino acids. Germline CDR1 reads SQVTM; CDR2 reads ANQGSEA. V was trimmed by 0 bases and J by 7 bases, leaving 12 bases between them. The CDR3 spells CSVEDDLWSGELFF. Here the CDR3 DNA reads TGCAGCGTTGAAGATGACTTATGGAGCGGGGAGCTGTTTTTT.

This sequence joins TRBV7-2 and TRBJ2-1; possible D gene TRBD2, 6 bases. This CDR3 region has 14 residues. V was cut by 5 bases and J by 8 bases, with 16 bases left in between. Germline V gene sequence: CDR1 SGHTA, CDR2 FQGNSA. The CDR3 spells CASSLYMGGDEQFF. In DNA, the CDR3 is TGTGCCAGCAGCCTATATATGGGGGGTGATGAGCAGTTCTTC.

This chain uses TRBV27 with TRBJ2-1; 8 nucleotides match TRBD2. The V gene's germline CDR1 is MNHEY and CDR2 SMNVEV (reference sequence). Losses at the gene ends were 5 bases for V and 6 bases for J; bases not matched to a gene: 9. The CDR3 totals 15 residues. Here the CDR3 DNA reads TGTGCCAGCAGTCCACCGGGAGGGGGGGGCAATGAGCAGTTCTTC. Protein sequence: CASSPPGGGGNEQFF.

CDR3 sequence reads: CASSKRDEAHSPLHF. CDR3 nucleotides: TGTGCCAGCAGCAAGCGGGACGAGGCCCATTCACCCCTCCACTTT. The genes are TRBV11-3 and TRBJ1-6; a possible D gene is TRBD1 (5 bases). Germline V CDR1 and CDR2: SGHNT, YENEEA. Trimming removed 5 bases at V and 8 bases at J, with 16 bases between. The CDR3 is 15 amino acids.

J is TRBJ2-7 and V is TRBV5-1, with 7 bases that match TRBD2. Per germline, CDR1 SGHRS and CDR2 YFSETQ. The ends lost 0 bases at V and 6 bases at J; junction bases unmatched: 12. The CDR3 spans 16 residues. CDR3 DNA: TGCGCCAGCAGCTTGGGGGCGGGAGTGTCCCCCCGCGAGCAGTACTTC. This encodes CASSLGAGVSPREQYF.

The genes are TRBV18 and TRBJ2-1; no reliable D call. Looked up from germline, CDR1 is KGHSH and CDR2 is LQKENI. V dropped 6 bases and J dropped 3 bases, with 9 bases sitting between them. There are 13 residues in the CDR3. Written as DNA, the CDR3 is TGTGCCAGCTCCGGCCAGGTCTACAATGAGCAGTTCTTC. It encodes CASSGQVYNEQFF.

The chain couples TRBV5-6 to TRBJ1-1; 11 nucleotides align to TRBD1. Trimming took 2 bases from V and 5 from J; bases not matched to a gene: 2. The germline V gene encodes CDR1 SGHDT and CDR2 YYEEEE. The CDR3 runs to 14 residues. The CDR3 region has the DNA TGTGCCAGCAGCTTTGGGACAGGGGGGACTGAAGCTTTCTTT. Its protein is CASSFGTGGTEAFF.

The chain has TRBV19 and TRBJ2-7, with 13 bases fitting TRBD2. This CDR3 comprises 15 residues. CDR1 and CDR2 (germline): LNHDA, SQIVND (reference sequence). V shed 4 bases and J 2 bases; nucleotides not matched to a gene: 2. CDR3 sequence: CASSRTSGRAYEQYF. CDR3 nucleotide sequence: TGTGCCAGTAGTAGAACTAGCGGGAGGGCCTACGAGCAGTACTTC.

CDR3 bases: TGCGCCAGCAGCCAAGAAGGCGGGAGAGAAGGCTACACCTTC. This translates into CASSQEGGREGYTF. The chain couples TRBV4-3 to TRBJ1-2; D call uncertain. Between the trimmed V and J ends, which lost 0 bases and 8 bases, there was a span of 13 bases. Germline assignment: CDR1 LGHNA and CDR2 YSLEER. This CDR3 contains 14 residues.

J is TRBJ2-7 and V is TRBV6-5; 9 bases line up with TRBD2. V trimming: 5 bases; J trimming: 4 bases; junction bases outside the gene matches: 6. Germline CDR1 is MNHEY and CDR2 is SVGAGI. CDR3 size: 14 residues. The CDR3 here is CASSPGTSSYEQYF. In nucleotides, the CDR3 is TGTGCCAGCAGTCCCGGGACTAGCAGTTACGAGCAGTACTTC.

The CDR3 loop reads CASSPQAPAAYEQYF. The CDR3 nucleotides read TGTGCCAGCAGCCCACAGGCACCCGCCGCCTACGAGCAGTACTTC. The chain is built from TRBV4-2 and TRBJ2-7; D perhaps matches TRBD1 (5 bases). V was shortened by 4 bases and J by 2 bases, with 15 bases between the two germline ends. This CDR3 has 15 residues. Germline CDR1 and CDR2: LGHNA and YNFKEQ.

V and J are TRBV7-3 and TRBJ2-5; 8 bases agree with TRBD2. The germline gives CDR1 SGHTA, CDR2 FQGTGA. The CDR3 runs 14 residues. V trimming: 5 bases; J trimming: 5 bases; junction bases outside the gene matches: 7. The CDR3 nucleotides are TGTGCCAGCAGCCCCGGGGGGGGTTGGGAGACCCAGTACTTC. Its translation: CASSPGGGWETQYF.

V and J are TRBV4-3 and TRBJ2-3, with D possibly matching TRBD1 (6 bases). The CDR3 contains 16 residues. Germline V gene data show CDR1 as LGHNA and CDR2 as YSLEER. Trimming removed 5 bases at V and 2 bases at J, with 17 bases between. Here the CDR3 DNA reads TGCGCCAGCAGCTTGGGGGTTGGGACAACCACAGATACGCAGTATTTT. This codes for CASSLGVGTTTDTQYF.